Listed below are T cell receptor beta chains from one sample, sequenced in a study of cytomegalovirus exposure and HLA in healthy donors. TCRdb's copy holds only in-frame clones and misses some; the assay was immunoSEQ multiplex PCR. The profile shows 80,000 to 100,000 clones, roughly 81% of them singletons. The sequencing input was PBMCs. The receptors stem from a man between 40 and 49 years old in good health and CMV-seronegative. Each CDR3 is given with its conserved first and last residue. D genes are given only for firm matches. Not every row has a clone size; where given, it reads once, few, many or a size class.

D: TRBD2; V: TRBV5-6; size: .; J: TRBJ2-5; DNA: TGTGCCAGCAGCGTTAGCGGGGGGGGAGAGACCCAGTACTTC; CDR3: CASSVSGGGETQYF
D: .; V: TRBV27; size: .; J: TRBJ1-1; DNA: TGTGCCAGCAGTTTATCTGGGCGGGGCGGGGGGACTGAAGCTTTCTTT; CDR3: CASSLSGRGGGTEAFF
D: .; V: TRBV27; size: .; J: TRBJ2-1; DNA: TGTGCCAGCTCGCCTGGGCACAATGAGCAGTTCTTC; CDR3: CASSPGHNEQFF
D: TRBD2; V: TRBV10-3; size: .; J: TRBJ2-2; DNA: TGTGCCATCAGCCTAGCGGGGGAAACCGGGGAGCTGTTTTTT; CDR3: CAISLAGETGELFF
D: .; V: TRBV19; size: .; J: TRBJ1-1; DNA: TGTGCCAGTAGGCAGGCGTGGGGAAGTAGCGCTGAAGCTTTCTTT; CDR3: CASRQAWGSSAEAFF
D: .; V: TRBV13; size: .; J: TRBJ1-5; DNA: TGTGCCAGCAGCTTAGGCCAGGTAAATCAGCCCCAGCATTTT; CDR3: CASSLGQVNQPQHF
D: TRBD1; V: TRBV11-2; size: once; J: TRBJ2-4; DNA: TGTGCCAGCAGCCCCGAGGGGGCCCTAGCCAAAAACATTCAGTACTTC; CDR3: CASSPEGALAKNIQYF
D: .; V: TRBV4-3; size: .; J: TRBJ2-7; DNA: TGCGCCAGCAGCTTACGACTAGTAGGTAACTACGAGCAGTACTTC; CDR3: CASSLRLVGNYEQYF
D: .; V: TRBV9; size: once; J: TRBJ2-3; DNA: TGTGCCAGCAGCGTAGGTGCAGTACCTAGCACAGATACGCAGTATTTT; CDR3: CASSVGAVPSTDTQYF
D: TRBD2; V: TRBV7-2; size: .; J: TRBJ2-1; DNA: TGTGCCAGCAGAGAAGCGGGGGGGCCTTACAATGAGCAGTTCTTC; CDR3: CASREAGGPYNEQFF
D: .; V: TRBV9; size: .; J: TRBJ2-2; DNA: TGTGCCAGCAGCGTCTTGGTCGGGAGCACCGGGGAGCTGTTTTTT; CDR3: CASSVLVGSTGELFF
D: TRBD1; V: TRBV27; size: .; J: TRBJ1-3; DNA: TGTGCCAGCAGTTTGTTTGGACAGGGAAGGGCCGTCGGGGGAAACACCATATATTTT; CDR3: CASSLFGQGRAVGGNTIYF
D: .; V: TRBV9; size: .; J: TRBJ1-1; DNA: TGTGCCAGCAGCTTGACTGACACTGAAGCTTTCTTT; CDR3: CASSLTDTEAFF
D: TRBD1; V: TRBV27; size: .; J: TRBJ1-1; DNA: TGTGCCAGCAGTTTAGGGACAGAGAACACTGAAGCTTTCTTT; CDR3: CASSLGTENTEAFF
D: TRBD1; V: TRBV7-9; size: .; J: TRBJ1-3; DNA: TGTGCCAGCACCGGACAGGGGGCGGACACCATATATTTT; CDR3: CASTGQGADTIYF
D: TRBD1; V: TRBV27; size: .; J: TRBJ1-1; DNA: TGTGCCAGCAGTTTATCGCAGGGGGTGAACACTGAAGCTTTCTTT; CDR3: CASSLSQGVNTEAFF
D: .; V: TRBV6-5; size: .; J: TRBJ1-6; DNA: TGTGCCAGCAGTGGCGGACAGATGAATTCACCCCTCCACTTT; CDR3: CASSGGQMNSPLHF
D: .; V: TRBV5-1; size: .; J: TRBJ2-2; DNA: TGCGCCAGCAGGACAGAGAACACCGGGGAGCTGTTTTTT; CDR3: CASRTENTGELFF
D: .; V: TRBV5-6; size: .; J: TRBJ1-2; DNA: TGTGCCAGCAGCTTAGACCCTAGGAGGGATGGCTACACCTTC; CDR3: CASSLDPRRDGYTF
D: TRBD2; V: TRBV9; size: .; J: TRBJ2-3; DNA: TGTGCCAGCAGCGTAGAGGGACTAGCGGGGTTAGATACGCAGTATTTT; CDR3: CASSVEGLAGLDTQYF
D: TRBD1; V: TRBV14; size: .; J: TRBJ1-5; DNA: TGTGCCAGCAGCCATGGGGCAGGGGGACAGCCCCAGCATTTT; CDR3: CASSHGAGGQPQHF
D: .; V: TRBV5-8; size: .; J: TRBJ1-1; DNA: TGTGCCAGCAGTTTACTTCGACGGACAGTGGACACTGAAGCTTTCTTT; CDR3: CASSLLRRTVDTEAFF
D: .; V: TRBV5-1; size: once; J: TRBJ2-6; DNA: TGCGCCAGCAGCTCAGGGGACTCTGGGGCCAACGTCCTGACTTTC; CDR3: CASSSGDSGANVLTF
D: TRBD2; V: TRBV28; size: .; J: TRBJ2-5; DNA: TGTGCCAGCAGTTTAGATCCGGGGGGTGTGCAAGAGACCCAGTACTTC; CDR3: CASSLDPGGVQETQYF
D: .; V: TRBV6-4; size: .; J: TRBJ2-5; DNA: TGTGCCAGCAGTGCGTCGACTGCAGAGACCCAGTACTTC; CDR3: CASSASTAETQYF
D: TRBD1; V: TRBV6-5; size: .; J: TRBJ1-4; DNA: TGTGCCACCGCTTCACAGGGGGAGCGAAAACTGTTTTTT; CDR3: CATASQGERKLFF
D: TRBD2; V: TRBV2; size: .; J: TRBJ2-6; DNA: TGTGCCAGCATTAGACTAGCGGGGGGCCACTCTGGGGCCAACGTCCTGACTTTC; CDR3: CASIRLAGGHSGANVLTF
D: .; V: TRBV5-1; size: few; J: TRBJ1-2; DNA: TGCGCCAGCAGCTTGGGGTCCCAGGGAGGAGATTATGGCTACACCTTC; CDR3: CASSLGSQGGDYGYTF
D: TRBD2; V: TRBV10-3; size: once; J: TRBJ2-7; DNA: TGTGCCATCAGTGAGGGACTAGTCCTCGAGCAGTACTTC; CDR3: CAISEGLVLEQYF
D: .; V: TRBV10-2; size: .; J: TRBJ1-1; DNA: TGCGCCAGCAGTGAGTTGGGGGGAAGGTCTGAAGCTTTCTTT; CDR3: CASSELGGRSEAFF